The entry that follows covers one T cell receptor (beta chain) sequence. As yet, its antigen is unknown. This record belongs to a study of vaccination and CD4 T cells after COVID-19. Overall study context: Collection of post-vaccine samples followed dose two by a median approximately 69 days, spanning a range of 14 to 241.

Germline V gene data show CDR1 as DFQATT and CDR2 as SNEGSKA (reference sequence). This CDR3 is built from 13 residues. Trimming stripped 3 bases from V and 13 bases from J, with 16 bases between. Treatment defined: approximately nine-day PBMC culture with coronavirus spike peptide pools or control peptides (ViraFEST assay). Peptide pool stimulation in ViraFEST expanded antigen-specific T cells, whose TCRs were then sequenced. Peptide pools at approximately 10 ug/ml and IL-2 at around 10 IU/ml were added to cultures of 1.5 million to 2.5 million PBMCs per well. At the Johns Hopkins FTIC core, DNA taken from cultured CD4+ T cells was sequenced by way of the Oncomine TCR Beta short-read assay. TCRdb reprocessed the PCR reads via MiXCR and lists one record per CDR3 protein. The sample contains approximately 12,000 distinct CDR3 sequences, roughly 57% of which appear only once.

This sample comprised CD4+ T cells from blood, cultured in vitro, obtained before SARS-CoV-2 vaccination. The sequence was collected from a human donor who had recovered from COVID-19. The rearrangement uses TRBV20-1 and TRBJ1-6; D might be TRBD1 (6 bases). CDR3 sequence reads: CSASWDNQDPLHF. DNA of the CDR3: TGCAGTGCTAGTTGGGACAATCAAGATCCCCTCCACTTT.